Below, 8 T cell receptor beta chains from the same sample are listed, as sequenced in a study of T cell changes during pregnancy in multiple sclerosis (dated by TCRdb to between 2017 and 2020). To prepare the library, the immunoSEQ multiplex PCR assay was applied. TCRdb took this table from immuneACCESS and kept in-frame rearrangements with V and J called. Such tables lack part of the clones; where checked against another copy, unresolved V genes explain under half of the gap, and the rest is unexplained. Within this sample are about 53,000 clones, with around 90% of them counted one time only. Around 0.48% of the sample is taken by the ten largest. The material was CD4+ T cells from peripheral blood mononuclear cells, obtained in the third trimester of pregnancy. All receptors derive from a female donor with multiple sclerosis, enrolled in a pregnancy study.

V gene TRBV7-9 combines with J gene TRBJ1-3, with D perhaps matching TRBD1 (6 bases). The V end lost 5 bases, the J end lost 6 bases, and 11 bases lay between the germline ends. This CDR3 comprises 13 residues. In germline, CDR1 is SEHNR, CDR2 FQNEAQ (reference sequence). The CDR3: CASSGYRENTIYF. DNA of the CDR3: TGTGCCAGCAGCGGTTACAGGGAAAACACCATATATTTT. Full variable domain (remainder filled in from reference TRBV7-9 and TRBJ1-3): DTGVSQNPRHKITKRGQNVTFRCDPISEHNRLYWYRQTLGQGPEFLTYFQNEAQLEKSRLLSDRFSAERPKGSFSTLEIQRTEQGDSAMYLCASSGYRENTIYFGEGSWLTVV.

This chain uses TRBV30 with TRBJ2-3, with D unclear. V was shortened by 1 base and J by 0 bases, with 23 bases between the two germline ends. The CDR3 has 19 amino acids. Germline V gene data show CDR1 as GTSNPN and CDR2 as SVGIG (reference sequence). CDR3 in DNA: TGTGCCTGGAGTGCCTCATTAACCCTGGCAACAGTTAGCACAGATACGCAGTATTTT. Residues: CAWSASLTLATVSTDTQYF.

CDR3 sequence reads: CASSPGQGNYGYTF. The DNA of the CDR3 is TGCGCCAGCAGCCCTGGACAGGGGAACTATGGCTACACCTTC. The chain couples TRBV4-1 to TRBJ1-2; 9 nucleotides align to TRBD1. This CDR3 is built from 14 residues. Per germline, CDR1 MGHRA and CDR2 YSYEKL. V lost 4 bases, J lost 2 bases, and 2 bases stayed unmatched.

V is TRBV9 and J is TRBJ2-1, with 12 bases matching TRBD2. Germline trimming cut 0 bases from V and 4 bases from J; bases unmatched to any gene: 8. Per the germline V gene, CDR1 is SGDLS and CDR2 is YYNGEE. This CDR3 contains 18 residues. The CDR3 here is CASSVGSQGLAGYNEQFF. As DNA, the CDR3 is TGTGCCAGCAGCGTAGGCTCGCAAGGACTAGCGGGGTACAATGAGCAGTTCTTC.

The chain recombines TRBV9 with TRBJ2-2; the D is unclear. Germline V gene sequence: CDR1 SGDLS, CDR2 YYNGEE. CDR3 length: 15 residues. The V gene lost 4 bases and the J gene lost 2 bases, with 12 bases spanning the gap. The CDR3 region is CASSPRGGNTGELFF. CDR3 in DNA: TGTGCCAGCAGCCCCCGCGGCGGCAACACCGGGGAGCTGTTTTTT.

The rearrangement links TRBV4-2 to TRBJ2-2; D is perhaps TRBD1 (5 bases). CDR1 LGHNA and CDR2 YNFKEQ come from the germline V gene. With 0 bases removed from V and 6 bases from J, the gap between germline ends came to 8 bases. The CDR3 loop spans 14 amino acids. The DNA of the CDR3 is TGTGCCAGCAGCCAAGATCCCAGGGCCGGGGAGCTGTTTTTT. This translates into CASSQDPRAGELFF.

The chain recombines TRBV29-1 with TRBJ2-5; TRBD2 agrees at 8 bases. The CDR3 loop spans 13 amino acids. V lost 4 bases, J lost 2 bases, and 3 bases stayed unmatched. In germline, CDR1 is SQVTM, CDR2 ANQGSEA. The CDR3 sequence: CSVGSSGQETQYF. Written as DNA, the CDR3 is TGCAGCGTTGGGTCTAGCGGGCAAGAGACCCAGTACTTC.

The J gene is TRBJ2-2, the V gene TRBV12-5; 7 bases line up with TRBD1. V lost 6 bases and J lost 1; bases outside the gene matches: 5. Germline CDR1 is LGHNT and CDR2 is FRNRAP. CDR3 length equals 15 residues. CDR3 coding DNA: TGTGCTAGTGGAAGGGACAGAAAGAACACCGGGGAGCTGTTTTTT. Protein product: CASGRDRKNTGELFF.